This record concerns one T cell receptor beta chain sequence. The sample's time point: cycle 4 day 1 (C4D1), after five to seven weeks of nivolumab. There was relapse after autologous stem cell transplantation in every patient, and there was variation in brentuximab vedotin exposure. Assay used: immunoSEQ multiplex PCR; TCRdb lists only in-frame clones, some missing. The sample records around 17,000 clones, around two thirds being singletons. The CDR3 length is 16 residues. Between the trimmed V and J ends, which lost 5 bases and 0 bases, there was a span of 15 bases. Per germline, CDR1 MDHEN and CDR2 SYDVKM. This specimen belongs to a study of PD-1 blockade in classical Hodgkin lymphoma.

This receptor was identified in a human donor with classical Hodgkin lymphoma. The sample here was peripheral blood mononuclear cells (PBMCs), taken before the fourth cycle of nivolumab. The V gene is TRBV28, the J gene TRBJ2-3; D assignment may be TRBD1 or TRBD2 (7 bases each). CDR3 region: CASSQGGTPSTDTQYF. CDR3 coding DNA: TGTGCCAGCAGTCAGGGGGGGACACCTAGCACAGATACGCAGTATTTT.